The T cell receptor (beta chain) described here comes from a study of Graves' ophthalmopathy and Graves' hyperthyroidism. In the study overall: By definition, stable hyperthyroidism involved no ophthalmopathy within 18 months of follow-up.

The table lists this clonotype with a few counts. CDR3 regions of TCR beta were amplified from RNA transcripts. An initial RT-PCR round employing HTBI primers preceded a second-round multiplex PCR. TCRdb processed the multiplex PCR reads anew with MiXCR; each CDR3 protein has one entry. The sample gives over a million distinct CDR3 sequences, less than 45% of which show up once; 11% is in the top ten. Trimming removed 5 bases from V and 5 bases from J; junction bases left unmatched: 9. This CDR3 comprises 14 residues. The germline CDR1 and CDR2 sequences are SGHRS and YFSETQ. The authors enrolled newly diagnosed hyperthyroidism patients aged 18 to 65 with under 2 months' duration. Diagnosis used clinical symptoms, serum thyroxine, TRAb, thyroid ultrasound and orbital computed tomography.

Sequencing used peripheral blood or thyroid tissue (not recorded which). This chain uses TRBV5-1 with TRBJ1-1; 7 nucleotides match TRBD1. The clonotype originates from an adult man with Graves' hyperthyroidism. The CDR3 loop reads CASSMAGGSTEAFF. For the CDR3, the DNA is TGCGCCAGCAGTATGGCAGGGGGGAGTACTGAAGCTTTCTTT.